This T cell receptor (beta chain) was captured in a study of cytomegalovirus exposure and HLA in healthy donors. About this clone itself: The antigen is undetermined.

Notes on the study in general: Under in vitro conditions, a few CMV-associated chains were confirmed as specific for CMV antigens.

Everyone who donated was a healthy bone marrow donor. Though probably carrying unrecorded immune exposures, donors were nominally healthy at sampling. V was shortened by 0 bases and J by 0 bases, with 14 bases between the two germline ends. Germline lookup yields CDR1 LGHNA and CDR2 YSLEER. The CDR3 extends over 17 amino acids. The PCR had 60 Vbeta and 13 Jbeta primers. Using immunoSEQ multiplex PCR, the repertoire was profiled, and TCRdb retains in-frame clones only, with some absent. The sample holds just over 150,000 clones, approximately 81% seen once. The sequence was obtained from a man between 18 and 29 years old in good health and CMV-seronegative. This chain links TRBV4-3 with TRBJ1-1; possible D gene TRBD1, 5 bases. Material: PBMCs. The CDR3 region has the DNA TGCGCCAGCAGCCAAGATGTTGAGACAGTCATGAACACTGAAGCTTTCTTT. Translating it yields CASSQDVETVMNTEAFF.